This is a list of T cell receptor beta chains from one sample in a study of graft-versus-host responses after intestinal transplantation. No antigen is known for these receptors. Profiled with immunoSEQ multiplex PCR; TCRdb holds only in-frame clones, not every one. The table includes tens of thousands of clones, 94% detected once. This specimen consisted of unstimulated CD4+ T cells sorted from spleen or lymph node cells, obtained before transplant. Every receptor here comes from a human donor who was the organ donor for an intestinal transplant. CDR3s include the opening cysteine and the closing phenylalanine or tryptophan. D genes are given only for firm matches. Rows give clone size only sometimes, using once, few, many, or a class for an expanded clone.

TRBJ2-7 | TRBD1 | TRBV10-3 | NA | TGTGCCATCAGTGAGGGTCAGGGGGCCCTGCAGTACTTC | CAISEGQGALQYF
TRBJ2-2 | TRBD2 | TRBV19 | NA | TGTGCCAGTAGGGCGCCGGGACTAGCAATCGACACCGGGGAGCTGTTTTTT | CASRAPGLAIDTGELFF
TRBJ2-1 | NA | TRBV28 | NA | TGTGCCAGCAGTTTACCCCACGACTTTAACAGAGCCTACAATGAGCAGTTCTTC | CASSLPHDFNRAYNEQFF
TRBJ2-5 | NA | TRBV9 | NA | TGTGCCAGCAGCGTAGCTACTACATACCAAGAGACCCAGTACTTC | CASSVATTYQETQYF
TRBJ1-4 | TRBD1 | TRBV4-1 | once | TGCGCCAGCAGCCCCCGACAGGGTCCTAATGAAAAACTGTTTTTT | CASSPRQGPNEKLFF
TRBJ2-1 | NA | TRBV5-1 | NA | TGCGCCAGCAGCTTGGGGGGGTCCTACAATGAGCAGTTCTTC | CASSLGGSYNEQFF
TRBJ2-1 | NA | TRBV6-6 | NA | TGTGCCAGCAGTTACTCCGCAGAGAATGAGCAGTTCTTC | CASSYSAENEQFF
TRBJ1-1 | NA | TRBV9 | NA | TGTGCCAGCAGCGCCTTCGACACACTAAACACTGAAGCTTTCTTT | CASSAFDTLNTEAFF
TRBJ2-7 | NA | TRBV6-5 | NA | TGTGCCAGCAGTTCGGTGGGGGGCGACTACGAGCAGTACTTC | CASSSVGGDYEQYF
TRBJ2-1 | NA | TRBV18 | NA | TGTGCCAGCTCACCCAACCACGGACTACAGTATAATGAGCAGTTCTTC | CASSPNHGLQYNEQFF
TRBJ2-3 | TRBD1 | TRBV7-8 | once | TGTGCCAGCAGCCGTGGACAGGCTAGGTTCACAGATACGCAGTATTTT | CASSRGQARFTDTQYF
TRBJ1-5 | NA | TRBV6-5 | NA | TGTGCCAGCAGTTACTCGGTTCCGGACAATCAGCCCCAGCATTTT | CASSYSVPDNQPQHF
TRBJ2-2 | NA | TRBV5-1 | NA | TGCGCCAGCAGCTTCTCCACCGGGGAGCTGTTTTTT | CASSFSTGELFF
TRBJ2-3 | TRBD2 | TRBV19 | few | TGTGCCAGTAGTAAGCGGGGGACCTACACAGATACGCAGTATTTT | CASSKRGTYTDTQYF
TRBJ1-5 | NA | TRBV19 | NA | TGTGCCAGTAGTATGGGCCAGGCCCCGAATCAGCCCCAGCATTTT | CASSMGQAPNQPQHF
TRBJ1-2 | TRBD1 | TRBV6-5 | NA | TGTGCCAGCAGGTGGGACAGGTCGACCTATGGCTACACCTTC | CASRWDRSTYGYTF
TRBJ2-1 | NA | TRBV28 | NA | TGTGCCAGCAGTTCCCGCGACTCGTTCTTC | CASSSRDSFF
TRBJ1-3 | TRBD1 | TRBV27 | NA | TGTGCCAGCAGTCCCAGCGGGACAGTGTTTGTTTCTGGAAACACCATATATTTT | CASSPSGTVFVSGNTIYF
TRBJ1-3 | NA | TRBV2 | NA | TGTGCCAGCAGTGAAATCGGGGGCTCTGGAAACACCATATATTTT | CASSEIGGSGNTIYF
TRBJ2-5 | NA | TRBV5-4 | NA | TGTGCCAGCAGCGTTCCGAGGGGGGCGGGAAGGGAGACCCAGTACTTC | CASSVPRGAGRETQYF
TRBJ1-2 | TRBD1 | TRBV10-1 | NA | TGCGCCAGCAGTGAAACCCGGGACAGCTATGGCTACACCTTC | CASSETRDSYGYTF
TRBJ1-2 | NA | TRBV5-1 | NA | TGCGCCAGCAGCTTGCTCGCGGACGACTATGGCTACACCTTC | CASSLLADDYGYTF
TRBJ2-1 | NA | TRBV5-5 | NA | TGTGCCAGCAGCCTAAGCAATGAGCAGTTCTTC | CASSLSNEQFF
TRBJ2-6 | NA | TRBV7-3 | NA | TGTGCCAGCAGCTTAGTCGCGGGAAGTGGGGCCAACGTCCTGACTTTC | CASSLVAGSGANVLTF
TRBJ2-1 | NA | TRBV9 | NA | TGTGCCAGCAGCGGAAGATCTAGCGCCTTAAACAATGAGCAGTTCTTC | CASSGRSSALNNEQFF
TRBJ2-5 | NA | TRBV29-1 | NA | TGCAGCGTCTCGACTAGTGTTTCCCAAGAGACCCAGTACTTC | CSVSTSVSQETQYF
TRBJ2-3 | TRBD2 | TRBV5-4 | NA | TGTGCCAGCAGCTCGGGACTAGCGGGTGCCGGAGATACGCAGTATTTT | CASSSGLAGAGDTQYF
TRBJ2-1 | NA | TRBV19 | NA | TGTGCCAGTAGTTCCCACAATGAGCAGTTCTTC | CASSSHNEQFF
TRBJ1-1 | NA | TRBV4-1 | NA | TGCGCCAGCAGCCACCCCGACAGGCGGCCCTCGCGCACTGAAGCTTTCTTT | CASSHPDRRPSRTEAFF